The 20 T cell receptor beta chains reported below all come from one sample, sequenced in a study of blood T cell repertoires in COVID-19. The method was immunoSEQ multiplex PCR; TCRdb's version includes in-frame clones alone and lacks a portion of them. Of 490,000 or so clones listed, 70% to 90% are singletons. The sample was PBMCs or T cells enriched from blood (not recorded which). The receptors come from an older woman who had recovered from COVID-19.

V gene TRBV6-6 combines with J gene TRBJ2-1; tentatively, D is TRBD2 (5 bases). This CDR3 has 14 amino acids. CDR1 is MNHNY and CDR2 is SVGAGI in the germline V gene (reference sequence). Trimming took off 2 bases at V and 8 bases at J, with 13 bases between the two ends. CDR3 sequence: CASSYTGSSHEQFF. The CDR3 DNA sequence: TGTGCCAGCAGTTACACGGGTTCTAGCCATGAGCAGTTCTTC.

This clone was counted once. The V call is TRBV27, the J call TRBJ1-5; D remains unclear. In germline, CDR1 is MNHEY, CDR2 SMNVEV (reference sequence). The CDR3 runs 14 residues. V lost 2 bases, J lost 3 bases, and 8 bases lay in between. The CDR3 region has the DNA TGTGCCAGCAGTTTAGGCCGGGTCAATCAGCCCCAGCATTTT. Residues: CASSLGRVNQPQHF.

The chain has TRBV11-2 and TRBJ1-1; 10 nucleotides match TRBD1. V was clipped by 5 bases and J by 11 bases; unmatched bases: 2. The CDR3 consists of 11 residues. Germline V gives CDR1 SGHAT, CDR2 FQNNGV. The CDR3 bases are TGTGCCAGCAGCCGACAGGGGGCTGCTTTCTTT. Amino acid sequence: CASSRQGAAFF.

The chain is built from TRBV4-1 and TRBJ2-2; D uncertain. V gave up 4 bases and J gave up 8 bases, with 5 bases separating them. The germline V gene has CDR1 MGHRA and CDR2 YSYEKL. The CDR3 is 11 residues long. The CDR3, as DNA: TGCGCCAGCAGCCCGGGTGGGGAGCTGTTTTTT. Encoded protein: CASSPGGELFF.

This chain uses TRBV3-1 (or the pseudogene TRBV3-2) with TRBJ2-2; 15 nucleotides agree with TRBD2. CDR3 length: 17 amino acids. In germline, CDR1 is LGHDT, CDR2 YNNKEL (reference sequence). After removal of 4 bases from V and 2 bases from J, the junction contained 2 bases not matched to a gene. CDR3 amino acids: CASSRTSGGANTGELFF. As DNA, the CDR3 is TGTGCCAGCAGCCGGACTAGCGGGGGGGCAAACACCGGGGAGCTGTTTTTT.

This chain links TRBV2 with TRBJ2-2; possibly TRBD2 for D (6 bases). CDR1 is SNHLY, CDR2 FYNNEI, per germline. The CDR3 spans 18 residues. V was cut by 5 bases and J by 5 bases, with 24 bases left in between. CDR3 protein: CASSTTAGLPSLTGELFF. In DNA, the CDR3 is TGTGCCAGCAGTACGACGGCGGGACTCCCCTCCCTGACCGGGGAGCTGTTTTTT.

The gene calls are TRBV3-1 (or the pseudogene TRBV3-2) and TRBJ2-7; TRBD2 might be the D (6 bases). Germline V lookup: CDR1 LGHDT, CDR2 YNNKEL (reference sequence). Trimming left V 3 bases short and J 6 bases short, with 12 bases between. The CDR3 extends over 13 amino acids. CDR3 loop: CASSQGTFSEQYV. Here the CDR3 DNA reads TGTGCCAGCAGCCAGGGGACTTTCTCCGAGCAGTACGTC.

Here the CDR3 DNA reads TGTGCCTGGACAGGGACAGGGGTCTATGGCTACACCTTC. Amino acids: CAWTGTGVYGYTF. The chain joins TRBV30 to TRBJ1-2; 10 positions match TRBD1. The length of the CDR3 is 13 residues. The V and J ends lost 4 bases and 4 bases, in that order; junction bases with no gene match: 3. The germline CDR1 and CDR2 sequences are GTSNPN and SVGIG (reference sequence).

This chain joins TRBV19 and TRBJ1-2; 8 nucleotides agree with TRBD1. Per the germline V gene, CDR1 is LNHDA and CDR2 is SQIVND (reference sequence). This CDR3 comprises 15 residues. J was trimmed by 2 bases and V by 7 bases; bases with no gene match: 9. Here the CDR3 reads CASTRAGQGNYGYTF. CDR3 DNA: TGTGCCAGTACCCGGGCTGGACAGGGCAACTATGGCTACACCTTC.

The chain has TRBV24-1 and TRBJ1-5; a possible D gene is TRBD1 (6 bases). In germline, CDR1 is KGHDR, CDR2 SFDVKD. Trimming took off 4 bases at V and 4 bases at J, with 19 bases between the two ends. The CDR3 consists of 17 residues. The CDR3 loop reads CATSDKGPRGYNQPQHF. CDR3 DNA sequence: TGTGCCACCAGTGACAAAGGACCAAGGGGGTATAATCAGCCCCAGCATTTT.

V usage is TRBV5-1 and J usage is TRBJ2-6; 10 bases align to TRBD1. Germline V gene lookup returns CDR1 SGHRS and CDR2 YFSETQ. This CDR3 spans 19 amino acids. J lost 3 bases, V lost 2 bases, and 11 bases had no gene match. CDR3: CASSLGGQGVSGGANVLTF. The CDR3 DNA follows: TGCGCCAGCAGCTTAGGAGGACAGGGGGTGTCGGGTGGGGCCAACGTCCTGACTTTC.

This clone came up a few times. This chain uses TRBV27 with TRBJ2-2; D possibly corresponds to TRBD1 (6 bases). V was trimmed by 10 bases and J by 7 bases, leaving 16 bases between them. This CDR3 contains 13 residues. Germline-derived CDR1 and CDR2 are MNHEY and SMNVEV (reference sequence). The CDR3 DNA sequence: TGTGCCACCCTCCAGGGGTGGAGCGGGGAGCTGTTTTTT. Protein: CATLQGWSGELFF.

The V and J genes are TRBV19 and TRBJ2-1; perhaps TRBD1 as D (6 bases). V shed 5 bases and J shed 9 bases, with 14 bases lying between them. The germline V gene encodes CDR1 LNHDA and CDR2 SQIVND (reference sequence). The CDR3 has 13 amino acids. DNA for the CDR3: TGTGCCAGTAGTGCAGGGGCGGTACCTGAGCAGTTCTTC. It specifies CASSAGAVPEQFF.

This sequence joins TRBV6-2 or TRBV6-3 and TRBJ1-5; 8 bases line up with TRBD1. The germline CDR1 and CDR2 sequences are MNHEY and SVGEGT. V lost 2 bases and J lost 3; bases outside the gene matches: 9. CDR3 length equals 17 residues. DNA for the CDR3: TGTGCCAGCAGTTACCAAACAGGGGGTCAAAACAATCAGCCCCAGCATTTT. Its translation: CASSYQTGGQNNQPQHF.

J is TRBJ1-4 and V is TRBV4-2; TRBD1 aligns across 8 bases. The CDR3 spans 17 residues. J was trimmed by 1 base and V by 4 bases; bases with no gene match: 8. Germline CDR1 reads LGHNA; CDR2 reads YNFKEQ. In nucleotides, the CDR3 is TGTGCCAGCAGCCCCGTAGGCAGGGGGCAAACTAATGAAAAACTGTTTTTT. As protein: CASSPVGRGQTNEKLFF.

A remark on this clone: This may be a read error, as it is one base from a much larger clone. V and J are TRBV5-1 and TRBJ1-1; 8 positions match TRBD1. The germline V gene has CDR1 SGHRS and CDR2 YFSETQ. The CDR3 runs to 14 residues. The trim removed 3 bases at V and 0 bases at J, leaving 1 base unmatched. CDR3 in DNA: TGCGCCAGCAGCTCACAGGGGGTGAACACTGAAGCTTTCTTT. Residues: CASSSQGVNTEAFF.

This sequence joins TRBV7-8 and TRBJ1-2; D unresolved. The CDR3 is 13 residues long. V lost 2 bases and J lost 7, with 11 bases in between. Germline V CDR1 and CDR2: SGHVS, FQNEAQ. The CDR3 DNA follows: TGTGCCAGCAGCTTAATATGGGCGAGTGGCTACACCTTC. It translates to CASSLIWASGYTF.

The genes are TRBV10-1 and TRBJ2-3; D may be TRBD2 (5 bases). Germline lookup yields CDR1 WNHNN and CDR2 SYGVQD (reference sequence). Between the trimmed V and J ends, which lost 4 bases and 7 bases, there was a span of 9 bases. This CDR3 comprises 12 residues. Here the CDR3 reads CASSGFGNTQYF. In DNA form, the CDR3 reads TGCGCCAGCAGTGGGTTCGGGAATACGCAGTATTTT.

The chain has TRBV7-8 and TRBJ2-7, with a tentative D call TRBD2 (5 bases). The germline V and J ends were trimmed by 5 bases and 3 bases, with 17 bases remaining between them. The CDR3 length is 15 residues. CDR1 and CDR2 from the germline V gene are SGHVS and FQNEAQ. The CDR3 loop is CASSPLTGIIYEQYF. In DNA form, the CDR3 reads TGTGCCAGCAGCCCGTTGACGGGGATCATCTACGAGCAGTACTTC. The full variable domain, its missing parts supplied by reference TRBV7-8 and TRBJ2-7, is GAGVSQSPRYKVAKRGQDVALRCDPISGHVSLFWYQQALGQGPEFLTYFQNEAQLDKSGLPSDRFFAERPEGSVSTLKIQRTQQEDSAVYLCASSPLTGIIYEQYFGPGTRLTVT.

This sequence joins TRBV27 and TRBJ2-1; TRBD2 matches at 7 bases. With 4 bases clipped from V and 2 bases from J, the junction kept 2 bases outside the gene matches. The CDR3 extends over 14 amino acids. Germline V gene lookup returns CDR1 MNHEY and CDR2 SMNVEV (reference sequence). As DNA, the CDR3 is TGTGCCAGCAGTTGGGGGGGAGCCTACAATGAGCAGTTCTTC. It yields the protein CASSWGGAYNEQFF.